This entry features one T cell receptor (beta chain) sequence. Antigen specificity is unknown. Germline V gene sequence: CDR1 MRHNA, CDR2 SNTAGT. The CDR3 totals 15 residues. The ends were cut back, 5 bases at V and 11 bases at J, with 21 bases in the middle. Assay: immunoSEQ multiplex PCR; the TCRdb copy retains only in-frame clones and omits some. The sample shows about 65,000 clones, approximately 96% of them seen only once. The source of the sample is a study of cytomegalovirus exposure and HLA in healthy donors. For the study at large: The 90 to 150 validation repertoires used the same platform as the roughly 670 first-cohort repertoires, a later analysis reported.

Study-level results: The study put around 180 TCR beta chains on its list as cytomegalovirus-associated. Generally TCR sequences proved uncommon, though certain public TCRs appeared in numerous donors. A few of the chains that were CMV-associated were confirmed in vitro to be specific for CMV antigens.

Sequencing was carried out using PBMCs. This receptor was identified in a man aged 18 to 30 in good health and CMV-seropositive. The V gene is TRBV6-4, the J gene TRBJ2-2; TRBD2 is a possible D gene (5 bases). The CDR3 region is CASSPAPGSSQELFF. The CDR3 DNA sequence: TGTGCCAGCAGTCCCGCCCCGGGGTCTAGTCAAGAGCTGTTTTTT.